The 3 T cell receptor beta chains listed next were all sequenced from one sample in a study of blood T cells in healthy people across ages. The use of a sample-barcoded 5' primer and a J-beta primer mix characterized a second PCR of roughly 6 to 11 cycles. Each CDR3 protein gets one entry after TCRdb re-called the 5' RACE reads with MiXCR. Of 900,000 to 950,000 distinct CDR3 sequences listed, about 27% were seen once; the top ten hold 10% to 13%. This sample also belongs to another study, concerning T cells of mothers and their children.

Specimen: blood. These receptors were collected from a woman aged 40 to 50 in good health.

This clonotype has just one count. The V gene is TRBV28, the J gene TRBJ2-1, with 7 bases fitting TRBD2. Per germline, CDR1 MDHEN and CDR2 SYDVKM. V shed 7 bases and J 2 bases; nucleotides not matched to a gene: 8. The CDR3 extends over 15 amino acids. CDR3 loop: CASTLSSGAYNEQFF. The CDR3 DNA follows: TGTGCCAGCACCTTGTCAAGCGGGGCCTACAATGAGCAGTTCTTC.

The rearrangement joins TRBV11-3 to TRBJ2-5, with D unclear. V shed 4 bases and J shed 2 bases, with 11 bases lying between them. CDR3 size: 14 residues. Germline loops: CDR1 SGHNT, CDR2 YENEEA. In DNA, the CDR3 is TGTGCCAGCAGCTCCCGGCTAGATCAAGAGACCCAGTACTTC. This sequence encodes CASSSRLDQETQYF. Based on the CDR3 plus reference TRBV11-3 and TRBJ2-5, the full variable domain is EAGVVQSPRYKIIEKKQPVAFWCNPISGHNTLYWYLQNLGQGPELLIRYENEEAVDDSQLPKDRFSAERLKGVDSTLKIQPAELGDSAVYLCASSSRLDQETQYFGPGTRLLVL.

The chain's CDR3 is CASSFRGTGYGYTF. The CDR3 DNA reads as TGTGCCAGCAGTTTCCGGGGGACGGGCTATGGCTACACCTTC. This chain uses TRBV12-3 or TRBV12-4 with TRBJ1-2, with D possibly matching TRBD1 (5 bases). This CDR3 is 14 amino acids long. Trimming shortened V by 3 bases and J by 4 bases, and 12 bases separated the two germline ends.